Listed here are 24 T cell receptor beta chains from one sample, sequenced in a study of cytomegalovirus exposure and HLA in healthy donors. It was with 60 Vbeta and 13 Jbeta primers that the PCR ran. This table comes from immunoSEQ multiplex PCR, and its TCRdb copy is limited to in-frame clones, with some not included. The sample shows some 190,000 clones, 75% to 85% of them seen only once. The sample was PBMCs. The receptors stem from a woman in her 30s in good health and CMV-seropositive.

V usage is TRBV5-5 and J usage is TRBJ1-2, with D tentatively TRBD1 (6 bases). The CDR3 contains 13 residues. Germline lookup yields CDR1 SGHKS and CDR2 YYEKEE (reference sequence). V was trimmed by 1 base and J by 8 bases, leaving 12 bases between them. This CDR3 is CASSLLDSPGYTF. In nucleotides, the CDR3 is TGTGCCAGCAGCTTGTTGGACAGTCCGGGCTACACCTTC.

The chain joins TRBV27 to TRBJ2-7, with D possibly TRBD1 on 6 matching bases. The CDR3 runs to 14 residues. V lost 2 bases, J lost 7 bases, and 15 bases lay in between. Germline V gene data show CDR1 as MNHEY and CDR2 as SMNVEV (reference sequence). This CDR3 reads CASSLRAGAWEQYF. Written as DNA, the CDR3 is TGTGCCAGCAGTTTAAGGGCAGGGGCCTGGGAGCAGTACTTC.

The chain links TRBV7-2 to TRBJ1-1; D is possibly TRBD1 (6 bases). The length of the CDR3 is 13 residues. Per the germline V gene, CDR1 is SGHTA and CDR2 is FQGNSA. Trimming pared 5 bases from V and 1 base from J, leaving 8 bases between. CDR3 coding DNA: TGTGCCAGCAGCGTACAGGGGAACACTGAAGCTTTCTTT. Residues: CASSVQGNTEAFF.

CDR3 sequence reads: CASSGTGPGTQYF. The CDR3 DNA reads as TGTGCCAGCAGTGGGACAGGTCCAGGGACGCAGTATTTT. V is TRBV25-1 and J is TRBJ2-3; TRBD1 aligns across 7 bases. Trimming removed 4 bases from V and 9 bases from J; junction bases left unmatched: 7. The CDR3 runs 13 residues. Per the germline V gene, CDR1 is MGHDK and CDR2 is SYGVNS.

V is TRBV6-1 and J is TRBJ2-3, with D uncertain. Germline assignment: CDR1 MNHNS and CDR2 SASEGT. The CDR3 has 12 amino acids. With 7 bases removed from V and 1 base from J, the gap between germline ends came to 6 bases. Here the CDR3 DNA reads TGTGCCAGCACACGGGGCACAGATACGCAGTATTTT. Amino acid sequence: CASTRGTDTQYF.

This clone has just one count. The chain is built from TRBV4-3 and TRBJ2-5, with 9 bases fitting TRBD1. From germline, CDR1 is LGHNA and CDR2 YSLEER. The CDR3 sequence is 15 residues long. Trimming removed 8 bases from V and 4 bases from J; junction bases left unmatched: 11. The CDR3 is CASSPSGQGRETQYF. The CDR3, as DNA: TGCGCCAGCTCCCCTAGTGGACAGGGGAGAGAGACCCAGTACTTC.

The chain couples TRBV29-1 to TRBJ2-7, with D perhaps matching TRBD1 (6 bases). The germline CDR1 and CDR2 sequences are SQVTM and ANQGSEA. The V and J ends lost 4 bases and 3 bases respectively, with 16 bases between them. The CDR3 covers 14 residues. The CDR3 DNA follows: TGCAGCGTTGGGAACCGACAGGCCCTCTACGAGCAGTACTTC. Translated, it gives CSVGNRQALYEQYF.

The chain uses TRBV11-3 and TRBJ2-7; 7 nucleotides line up with TRBD2. Losses at the gene ends were 5 bases for V and 4 bases for J; bases not matched to a gene: 8. Germline V lookup: CDR1 SGHNT, CDR2 YENEEA. CDR3 size: 14 residues. The CDR3 reads CASSNTGTNYEQYF. CDR3 bases: TGTGCCAGCAGCAATACGGGGACTAATTACGAGCAGTACTTC.

The gene calls are TRBV7-8 and TRBJ2-5, with TRBD2 identical over 11 bases. V was clipped by 5 bases and J by 2 bases; unmatched bases: 10. The germline gives CDR1 SGHVS, CDR2 FQNEAQ. The CDR3 covers 17 residues. The CDR3 DNA is TGTGCCAGCAGCGCGACTAGCGGGGCCCCATCGCAAGAGACCCAGTACTTC. Amino acids: CASSATSGAPSQETQYF.

CDR3 DNA sequence: TGTGCCAGCAGCTCGGACAGGGAAGGCTACGAGCAGTACTTC. It specifies CASSSDREGYEQYF. The V and J genes are TRBV13 and TRBJ2-7; 8 bases map to TRBD1. Germline CDR1 PRHDT, CDR2 FYEKMQ (reference sequence). The junction had 5 bases not matched to a gene; V was cut back by 4 bases and J by 3 bases. The CDR3 runs to 14 residues. Full variable domain (outside the CDR3, taken from reference TRBV13 and TRBJ2-7): AAGVIQSPRHLIKEKRETATLKCYPIPRHDTVYWYQQGPGQDPQFLISFYEKMQSDKGSIPDRFSAQQFSDYHSELNMSSLELGDSALYFCASSSDREGYEQYFGPGTRLTVT.

V gene TRBV7-2 combines with J gene TRBJ2-3; 14 bases align to TRBD2. The CDR3 has 18 residues. CDR1 is SGHTA and CDR2 is FQGNSA in the germline V gene. Losses at the gene ends were 5 bases for V and 1 base for J; bases not matched to a gene: 8. The CDR3: CASSNSGTSGGRTDTQYF. The CDR3 nucleotides are TGTGCCAGCAGCAACAGCGGGACTAGCGGGGGACGCACAGATACGCAGTATTTT.

This clone appeared a single time. CDR3 residues: CASGWGTGEQYF. In DNA form, the CDR3 reads TGTGCTAGTGGCTGGGGTACAGGGGAGCAGTACTTC. The V call is TRBV12-5, the J call TRBJ2-7; a weak D match, TRBD1 (6 bases). CDR3 length equals 12 residues. CDR1 is LGHNT and CDR2 is FRNRAP in the germline V gene. V dropped 6 bases and J dropped 7 bases, with 13 bases sitting between them.

This sequence joins TRBV28 and TRBJ1-2; 7 nucleotides align to TRBD1. V lost 4 bases and J lost 6; bases outside the gene matches: 11. The germline V gene has CDR1 MDHEN and CDR2 SYDVKM. The CDR3 covers 15 residues. CDR3 protein: CASSSQGDRTNGYTF. The DNA of the CDR3 is TGTGCCAGCAGTTCCCAGGGGGACAGAACTAATGGCTACACCTTC.

The chain joins TRBV11-2 to TRBJ2-1; 8 bases map to TRBD1. Germline V gene data show CDR1 as SGHAT and CDR2 as FQNNGV. CDR3 length: 15 amino acids. The trim removed 5 bases at V and 7 bases at J, leaving 10 bases unmatched. CDR3 in DNA: TGTGCCAGCAGCCCCATTCGGACAGGGAGGAATGAGCAGTTCTTC. This sequence encodes CASSPIRTGRNEQFF. The whole variable domain, filled in from reference TRBV11-2 and TRBJ2-1, reads EAGVAQSPRYKIIEKRQSVAFWCNPISGHATLYWYQQILGQGPKLLIQFQNNGVVDDSQLPKDRFSAERLKGVDSTLKIQPAKLEDSAVYLCASSPIRTGRNEQFFGPGTRLTVL.

The V call is TRBV4-2, the J call TRBJ2-2; perhaps TRBD2 as D (5 bases). The CDR3 extends over 16 amino acids. V was clipped by 5 bases and J by 1 base, with 14 bases between them. Germline V gives CDR1 LGHNA, CDR2 YNFKEQ. CDR3 in amino acids: CASSKDFLQNTGELFF. CDR3 nucleotides: TGTGCCAGCAGCAAGGACTTTCTTCAGAACACCGGGGAGCTGTTTTTT.

This clone showed up just a few times. The chain carries TRBV4-2 and TRBJ2-1, with 11 bases that match TRBD2. The V gene end was trimmed by 1 base and the J gene end by 0 bases; junction bases not matched to a gene: 8. Germline V CDR1 and CDR2: LGHNA, YNFKEQ. The CDR3 is 19 amino acids. The CDR3 protein is CASSQVGLLAGDSYNEQFF. The CDR3 DNA reads as TGTGCCAGCAGCCAAGTGGGTTTACTAGCGGGGGACTCCTACAATGAGCAGTTCTTC.

V and J are TRBV19 and TRBJ1-2, with a possible D match to TRBD1 (6 bases). Between the trimmed V and J ends, which lost 10 bases and 3 bases, there was a span of 24 bases. CDR1 is LNHDA and CDR2 is SQIVND in the germline V gene (reference sequence). The CDR3 is 16 residues long. The CDR3 DNA reads as TGTGCCACCCTTGACAGGATTAGCCAGGGTCACTATGGCTACACCTTC. This sequence encodes CATLDRISQGHYGYTF.

The chain couples TRBV28 to TRBJ2-7; TRBD1 matches 9 bases. The CDR3 loop spans 16 amino acids. Germline trimming cut 1 base from V and 3 bases from J; bases unmatched to any gene: 7. Germline V gene lookup returns CDR1 MDHEN and CDR2 SYDVKM. CDR3 in amino acids: CASSLFGTGIRYEQYF. CDR3 nucleotides: TGTGCCAGCAGTTTATTCGGGACAGGGATACGCTACGAGCAGTACTTC.

This clone was seen a handful of times. This chain links TRBV5-1 with TRBJ2-3; TRBD1 might be the D (6 bases). In germline, CDR1 is SGHRS, CDR2 YFSETQ. V dropped 1 base and J dropped 8 bases, with 11 bases sitting between them. This CDR3 has 13 residues. CDR3 coding DNA: TGCGCCAGCAGCTTGCAGGGGAGCGGTACGCAGTATTTT. It encodes CASSLQGSGTQYF.

V and J are TRBV11-2 and TRBJ2-1, with no clear D. Germline-derived CDR1 and CDR2 are SGHAT and FQNNGV. Trimming left V 5 bases short and J 7 bases short, with 6 bases between. The CDR3 contains 11 residues. The CDR3 DNA reads as TGTGCCAGCAGCCTAAAGAATGAGCAGTTCTTC. Protein product: CASSLKNEQFF.

The V gene is TRBV5-1, the J gene TRBJ1-1; a weak D match, TRBD1 (5 bases). Germline loops: CDR1 SGHRS, CDR2 YFSETQ. V lost 5 bases and J 3 bases, leaving 11 bases between the germline ends. The CDR3 runs 13 residues. The CDR3 DNA sequence: TGCGCCAGCAGATGGACACTCGACACTGAAGCTTTCTTT. Translating it yields CASRWTLDTEAFF.

The chain joins TRBV25-1 to TRBJ2-6; D ambiguous. Germline loops: CDR1 MGHDK, CDR2 SYGVNS. V lost 3 bases and J lost 0, with 3 bases in between. The CDR3 loop spans 14 amino acids. The CDR3 region is CASSDSSGANVLTF. Written as DNA, the CDR3 is TGTGCCAGCAGTGACAGCTCTGGGGCCAACGTCCTGACTTTC.

The chain recombines TRBV28 with TRBJ2-7, with D possibly being TRBD2 (6 bases). The CDR3 has 17 residues. Germline V gives CDR1 MDHEN, CDR2 SYDVKM. Trimming took off 7 bases at V and 4 bases at J, with 26 bases between the two ends. Here the CDR3 reads CASTYARLRGIEYEQYF. The CDR3 bases are TGTGCCAGCACCTATGCAAGGTTGCGGGGAATAGAGTACGAGCAGTACTTC.

This rearrangement joins TRBV30 to TRBJ2-4; unclear D gene. Trimming removed 0 bases at V and 6 bases at J, with 27 bases between. The CDR3 consists of 19 residues. Germline values: CDR1 GTSNPN, CDR2 SVGIG (reference sequence). Here the CDR3 reads CAWSVGRPTAGFPRNIQYF. The CDR3 coding sequence is TGTGCCTGGAGTGTGGGCAGGCCTACCGCCGGATTCCCCCGAAACATTCAGTACTTC.